These 9 T cell receptor beta chains came from one sample sequenced in a study of blood T cell repertoires in COVID-19. Sequencing used immunoSEQ multiplex PCR; TCRdb keeps in-frame clones, though not all of them. The table has hundreds of thousands of clones, roughly nine tenths seen once. Sequencing was performed on PBMCs or T cells enriched from blood (not recorded which). Source of these receptors: a woman in her forties who had recovered from COVID-19.

V usage is TRBV5-4 and J usage is TRBJ2-2; 8 bases agree with TRBD1. The germline V gene has CDR1 SGHNT and CDR2 YYREEE (reference sequence). The V segment lost 4 bases and the J segment 1 base; nucleotides outside the gene matches: 9. The CDR3 extends over 17 amino acids. In nucleotides, the CDR3 is TGTGCCAGCAGCCCCTGGACAGGGACGATGAACACCGGGGAGCTGTTTTTT. It translates to CASSPWTGTMNTGELFF. Drawing the rest from reference TRBV5-4 and TRBJ2-2, the complete variable domain is ETGVTQSPTHLIKTRGQQVTLRCSSQSGHNTVSWYQQALGQGPQFIFQYYREEENGRGNFPPRFSGLQFPNYSSELNVNALELDDSALYLCASSPWTGTMNTGELFFGEGSRLTVL.

The chain couples TRBV6-5 to TRBJ2-1, with 8 bases lining up with TRBD2. Germline V gene data show CDR1 as MNHEY and CDR2 as SVGAGI. This CDR3 contains 11 residues. The chain's CDR3 is CASVGGDEQFF. The CDR3 DNA follows: TGTGCGAGCGTCGGGGGGGATGAGCAGTTCTTC.

V is TRBV19 and J is TRBJ2-3; 7 bases align to TRBD2. From germline, CDR1 is LNHDA and CDR2 SQIVND (reference sequence). This CDR3 contains 18 residues. The V segment lost 1 base and the J segment 2 bases; nucleotides outside the gene matches: 12. CDR3 region: CASSIGYREGGNTDTQYF. The DNA for the CDR3 is TGTGCCAGTAGTATAGGCTACCGAGAGGGAGGGAACACAGATACGCAGTATTTT.

This rearrangement joins TRBV7-2 to TRBJ2-2; 8 bases agree with TRBD2. This CDR3 spans 17 amino acids. V trimming: 0 bases; J trimming: 1 base; junction bases outside the gene matches: 4. CDR1 and CDR2 from the germline V gene are SGHTA and FQGNSA. CDR3 coding DNA: TGTGCCAGCAGCTTAGCAGCGGGAGTAAGGAACACCGGGGAGCTGTTTTTT. It encodes CASSLAAGVRNTGELFF.

The V call is TRBV5-1, the J call TRBJ1-6; a possible D gene is TRBD1 (6 bases). The V gene's germline CDR1 is SGHRS and CDR2 YFSETQ. CDR3 size: 14 residues. The V end lost 4 bases, the J end lost 6 bases, and 11 bases lay between the germline ends. DNA for the CDR3: TGCGCCAGCAGCATAGGACAGCCTAATTCACCCCTCCACTTT. Its protein product is CASSIGQPNSPLHF.

The V call is TRBV11-3, the J call TRBJ2-7; perhaps TRBD1 as D (6 bases). The CDR3 covers 13 residues. The germline V and J ends were trimmed by 1 base and 8 bases, with 12 bases remaining between them. Germline V CDR1 and CDR2: SGHNT, YENEEA. In DNA form, the CDR3 reads TGTGCCAGCAGCTTAGGGACAGACACGAAGCAGTACTTC. As protein: CASSLGTDTKQYF.

V and J are TRBV7-2 and TRBJ1-2; D remains ambiguous. The CDR3 covers 15 residues. Germline lookup yields CDR1 SGHTA and CDR2 FQGNSA. Trimming stripped 1 base from V and 4 bases from J, with 13 bases between. CDR3 residues: CASSLGGGNSYGYTF. The DNA of the CDR3 is TGTGCCAGCAGCTTAGGTGGCGGCAATTCCTATGGCTACACCTTC.

This clone was counted only a few times. The DNA for the CDR3 is TGTGCCAGCAGCCAGCCCTCAGGATCCGGGGAGCTGTTTTTT. This gives the protein CASSQPSGSGELFF. The V and J genes are TRBV3-1 (or the pseudogene TRBV3-2) and TRBJ2-2; D remains ambiguous. The germline V and J ends were trimmed by 3 bases and 6 bases, with 11 bases remaining between them. The CDR3 runs 14 residues. The germline V gene has CDR1 LGHDT and CDR2 YNNKEL (reference sequence).

This clone was counted between two and nine times. The chain carries TRBV7-9 and TRBJ1-3, with a tentative D call TRBD1 (5 bases). CDR3 length: 15 amino acids. Trimming removed 7 bases from V and 10 bases from J, with 23 bases in between. Germline loops: CDR1 SEHNR, CDR2 FQNEAQ (reference sequence). CDR3 nucleotides: TGTGCCAGCACTCCCGGGCGACAGTCCGGAAGGACCATATATTTT. Protein: CASTPGRQSGRTIYF.